The rows below give T cell receptor beta chains drawn from one sample of a study of blood T cell repertoires in COVID-19. Data came from immunoSEQ multiplex PCR; TCRdb stores just in-frame clones and leaves some out. Here the sample spans roughly 250,000 clones, approximately 80% being singletons. Sequenced material: peripheral blood. The receptors were sampled from a woman in her forties with active or convalescent COVID-19. Each CDR3 is given with its conserved first and last residue. Fields, in order: clone size, J gene, CDR3 length, D gene, V gene, CDR3 protein, CDR3 DNA. D genes are given only for firm matches. Expanded clones get a size class; other rows say once, few or many, or leave the size out.

>.|TRBJ1-5|13|.|TRBV6-5
CASKNGGNQPQHF
TGTGCCAGCAAGAACGGGGGAAATCAGCCCCAGCATTTT
>.|TRBJ2-5|14|.|TRBV27
CATGTTTEWETQYF
TGTGCCACCGGGACAACAACTGAATGGGAGACCCAGTACTTC
>.|TRBJ2-1|12|.|TRBV20-1
CSATDLSHEQFF
TGCAGTGCTACTGATCTAAGCCATGAGCAGTTCTTC
>.|TRBJ1-2|14|TRBD1|TRBV19
CASSLPDRNYGYTF
TGTGCCAGTAGTCTACCGGACAGGAACTATGGCTACACCTTC
>few|TRBJ1-3|14|.|TRBV3-1/TRBV3-2
CASTPGSSGNTIYF
TGTGCCAGCACCCCCGGGAGCTCTGGAAACACCATATATTTT
>few|TRBJ2-7|13|TRBD1|TRBV5-1
CASSLTGSYEQYF
TGCGCCAGCAGCCTGACAGGGTCCTACGAGCAGTACTTC
>.|TRBJ1-4|16|.|TRBV18
CASSPNFQKSNEKLFF
TGTGCCAGCTCACCTAATTTTCAGAAGTCTAATGAAAAACTGTTTTTT
>.|TRBJ1-6|17|.|TRBV6-1
CASSARGGSSYNSPLHF
TGTGCCAGCAGTGCGAGGGGGGGGAGCTCCTATAATTCACCCCTCCACTTT
>.|TRBJ2-1|12|.|TRBV30
CAWSVESYEQFF
TGTGCCTGGAGTGTAGAGTCATATGAGCAGTTCTTC
>.|TRBJ1-4|15|.|TRBV18
CASSPSWGVSEKLFF
TGTGCCAGCTCACCGTCGTGGGGGGTCTCTGAAAAACTGTTTTTT
>.|TRBJ1-1|14|TRBD1|TRBV2
CASSEGAGGVKAFF
TGTGCCAGCAGTGAAGGGGCAGGGGGCGTGAAAGCTTTCTTT
>.|TRBJ2-7|12|.|TRBV12-5
CASGLNRYEQYF
TGTGCTAGTGGTTTAAACCGGTACGAGCAGTACTTC
>.|TRBJ1-1|14|TRBD1|TRBV5-4
CASSSGQLSTEAFF
TGTGCCAGCAGCTCGGGACAGCTAAGCACTGAAGCTTTCTTT
>.|TRBJ2-5|12|.|TRBV3-1/TRBV3-2
CASGTSEETQYF
TGTGCCAGTGGGACTTCTGAAGAGACCCAGTACTTC
>.|TRBJ1-2|15|.|TRBV29-1
CSAPAGVPTNYGYTF
TGCAGCGCCCCCGCGGGGGTTCCTACTAACTATGGCTACACCTTC
>.|TRBJ2-3|15|TRBD2|TRBV30
CAWARGAGGTDTQYF
TGTGCCTGGGCCCGAGGAGCGGGGGGCACAGATACGCAGTATTTT
>.|TRBJ2-7|13|.|TRBV2
CASSDTFGYEQYF
TGTGCCAGCAGTGACACCTTCGGCTACGAGCAGTACTTC
>.|TRBJ1-3|14|.|TRBV9
CASSVEGSGNTIYF
TGTGCCAGCAGCGTAGAGGGGTCTGGAAACACCATATATTTT
>.|TRBJ1-4|14|.|TRBV29-1
CSAATGSTNEKLFF
TGCAGCGCTGCGACAGGCTCAACTAATGAAAAACTGTTTTTT
>.|TRBJ1-5|13|.|TRBV10-1
CASILSSNQPQHF
TGCGCCAGCATCCTTTCTAGCAATCAGCCCCAGCATTTT
>.|TRBJ2-1|14|.|TRBV2
CASRGPGSYNEQFF
TGTGCCAGCAGAGGACCGGGATCCTACAATGAGCAGTTCTTC
>.|TRBJ1-3|13|.|TRBV11-2
CASSPLLGNTIYF
TGTGCCAGCAGCCCTCTTCTAGGAAACACCATATATTTT
>.|TRBJ1-5|13|.|TRBV19
CASSIDGGGPQHF
TGTGCCAGTAGTATAGATGGGGGGGGGCCCCAGCATTTT
>.|TRBJ2-5|15|.|TRBV9
CASSLLGLGQETQYF
TGTGCCAGCAGCCTTCTGGGACTGGGCCAAGAGACCCAGTACTTC
>few|TRBJ1-5|13|.|TRBV6-5
CASREAGSQPQHF
TGTGCCAGCAGAGAGGCAGGGTCTCAGCCCCAGCATTTT
>few|TRBJ2-3|14|TRBD1|TRBV19
CASTDRKSTDTQYF
TGTGCCAGTACGGACAGGAAGAGCACAGATACGCAGTATTTT
>few|TRBJ1-2|19|.|TRBV14
CASSRTANLGWRGIYGYTF
TGTGCCAGCAGCCGGACCGCGAACCTGGGATGGAGGGGTATATATGGCTACACCTTC
>.|TRBJ1-1|14|TRBD1|TRBV19
CASSVRTGPTEAFF
TGTGCCAGTAGTGTACGGACAGGGCCCACTGAAGCTTTCTTT
>.|TRBJ1-6|16|TRBD1|TRBV28
CASSNPGTGFSSPLHF
TGTGCCAGCAGTAATCCCGGGACAGGGTTCTCATCACCCCTCCACTTT
>.|TRBJ1-5|19|TRBD1|TRBV9
CASSHPPGQGGNSNQPQHF
TGTGCCAGCAGCCACCCCCCGGGACAGGGAGGTAATAGCAATCAGCCCCAGCATTTT
>.|TRBJ1-3|14|TRBD1|TRBV10-3
CAITRQGQLNTIYF
TGTGCCATCACAAGACAGGGGCAACTCAACACCATATATTTT
>.|TRBJ1-1|11|.|TRBV30
CAWSLGGGSFF
TGTGCCTGGAGTTTGGGGGGGGGAAGCTTCTTT
>.|TRBJ2-3|14|TRBD2|TRBV27
CASIPSGFGGRQYF
TGTGCCAGCATTCCTAGCGGTTTCGGGGGAAGGCAGTATTTT
>.|TRBJ1-1|15|.|TRBV7-9
CASRSTTGRNTEAFF
TGTGCCAGCAGGAGTACCACAGGGAGGAACACTGAAGCTTTCTTT
>.|TRBJ1-6|14|TRBD1|TRBV5-6
CASSRRTGYSPLHF
TGTGCCAGCAGCCGTCGGACAGGGTACTCACCCCTCCACTTT
>.|TRBJ1-1|15|.|TRBV6-5
CASKAGGVVDTEAFF
TGTGCCAGCAAAGCGGGGGGGGTGGTGGACACTGAAGCTTTCTTT
>.|TRBJ1-4|15|TRBD1|TRBV18
CASSSSTGVREKLFF
TGTGCCAGCTCATCCTCGACAGGGGTTAGAGAAAAACTGTTTTTT
>.|TRBJ2-2|15|TRBD2|TRBV7-3
CASSLLTSGVGELFF
TGTGCCAGCAGCTTGCTGACTAGCGGAGTCGGGGAGCTGTTTTTT
>.|TRBJ1-2|13|TRBD1|TRBV30
CAWKTGQTYGYTF
TGTGCCTGGAAGACAGGGCAGACCTATGGCTACACCTTC
>.|TRBJ2-2|19|.|TRBV5-1
CATPPGARGGIADTGELFF
TGCGCCACTCCCCCTGGCGCTAGGGGGGGAATTGCGGACACCGGGGAGCTGTTTTTT
>once|TRBJ1-1|14|.|TRBV5-6
CASSLAQADTEAFF
TGTGCCAGCAGCTTGGCACAGGCGGACACTGAAGCTTTCTTT
>.|TRBJ1-1|13|.|TRBV21-1
CASTSKGGAEAFF
TGTGCCAGCACCTCTAAAGGCGGGGCTGAAGCTTTCTTT
>.|TRBJ1-5|12|.|TRBV7-9
CASSYGNSLQHF
TGTGCCAGCAGCTACGGGAACAGTCTCCAGCATTTT
>.|TRBJ1-2|14|TRBD1|TRBV6-2/TRBV6-3
CASRYFGTGRGYTF
TGTGCCAGCAGATACTTTGGGACAGGCAGAGGCTACACCTTC
>.|TRBJ2-3|17|TRBD2|TRBV11-3
CASSLLGGGGRTDTQYF
TGTGCCAGCAGCTTACTGGGCGGGGGGGGTCGCACAGATACGCAGTATTTT
>.|TRBJ1-2|12|.|TRBV5-4
CASSLNADGYTF
TGTGCCAGCAGCTTGAACGCAGATGGCTACACCTTC
>.|TRBJ1-1|15|.|TRBV4-1
CASSQDAGQNTEAFF
TGCGCCAGCAGCCAAGATGCGGGGCAGAACACTGAAGCTTTCTTT
>.|TRBJ1-5|13|.|TRBV24-1
CATSDGGYQPQHF
TGTGCCACCAGTGATGGGGGCTATCAGCCCCAGCATTTT
>.|TRBJ1-1|13|.|TRBV9
CASSVLTGTEAFF
TGTGCCAGCAGCGTGTTGACGGGCACTGAAGCTTTCTTT
>few|TRBJ1-3|16|TRBD1|TRBV15
CATSDQPGQGKDTIYF
TGTGCCACCAGCGATCAACCGGGACAGGGGAAGGACACCATATATTTT
>.|TRBJ2-1|15|.|TRBV30
CAWRAGPDSHNEQFF
TGTGCCTGGAGGGCGGGACCCGATTCCCACAATGAGCAGTTCTTC
>.|TRBJ2-1|15|.|TRBV7-3
CASSLVRGPYNEQFF
TGTGCCAGCAGCCTGGTAAGGGGTCCCTACAATGAGCAGTTCTTC